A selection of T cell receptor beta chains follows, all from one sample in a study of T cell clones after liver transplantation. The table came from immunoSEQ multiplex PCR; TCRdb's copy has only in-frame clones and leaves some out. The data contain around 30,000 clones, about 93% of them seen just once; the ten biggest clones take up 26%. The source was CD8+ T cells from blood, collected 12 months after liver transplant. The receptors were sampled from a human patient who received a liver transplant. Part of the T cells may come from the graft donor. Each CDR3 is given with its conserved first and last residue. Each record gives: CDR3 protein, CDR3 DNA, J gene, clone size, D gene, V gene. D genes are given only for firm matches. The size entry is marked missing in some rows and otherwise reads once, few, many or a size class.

CASSQDPTLGGETQYF | TGTGCCAGCAGCCAAGATCCGACTCTGGGGGGGGAGACCCAGTACTTC | TRBJ2-5 | NA | TRBD2 | TRBV4-2
CASSPQQGMNTEAFF | TGTGCCAGCAGCCCCCAACAGGGGATGAACACTGAAGCTTTCTTT | TRBJ1-1 | NA | TRBD1 | TRBV5-6
CASSESFSNQPQHF | TGTGCCAGCAGTGAATCCTTTAGCAATCAGCCCCAGCATTTT | TRBJ1-5 | medium-sized | NA | TRBV2
CASRQTDSYEQYF | TGTGCCAGCAGACAGACAGATTCCTACGAGCAGTACTTC | TRBJ2-7 | NA | NA | TRBV5-4
CASSWTSGRMVIEQYF | TGTGCCAGTAGCTGGACTAGCGGGAGAATGGTTATCGAGCAGTACTTC | TRBJ2-7 | NA | TRBD2 | TRBV19
CASSFRGGMNTEAFF | TGCGCCAGCAGCTTTCGGGGGGGCATGAACACTGAAGCTTTCTTT | TRBJ1-1 | NA | NA | TRBV5-1
CAISASAGTSGTTDTQYF | TGTGCCATCAGTGCATCAGCGGGGACTAGCGGGACCACAGATACGCAGTATTTT | TRBJ2-3 | NA | TRBD2 | TRBV10-3
CASSLWTSSYEQYF | TGTGCCAGCAGCTTGTGGACAAGTTCCTACGAGCAGTACTTC | TRBJ2-7 | NA | NA | TRBV5-4
CASSLTEGPDEQYF | TGTGCCAGTAGTTTGACAGAGGGCCCAGATGAGCAGTACTTC | TRBJ2-7 | NA | NA | TRBV19
CASTGNIQETQYF | TGTGCCAGCACCGGCAACATCCAAGAGACCCAGTACTTC | TRBJ2-5 | NA | NA | TRBV25-1
CASSIWEGLAEKETQYF | TGTGCCAGTAGTATCTGGGAGGGACTAGCGGAGAAAGAGACCCAGTACTTC | TRBJ2-5 | NA | TRBD2 | TRBV19
CASSMYEGVGYEQYF | TGTGCCAGTAGTATGTATGAGGGAGTGGGATACGAGCAGTACTTC | TRBJ2-7 | NA | NA | TRBV19
CASSPSRGRSTDTQYF | TGTGCCAGCAGCCCTTCCCGGGGGCGGAGCACAGATACGCAGTATTTT | TRBJ2-3 | once | NA | TRBV27
CASSDPDRAHEQYF | TGTGCCAGCAGTGATCCCGACAGGGCCCACGAGCAGTACTTC | TRBJ2-7 | few | TRBD1 | TRBV2
CASSSTGSSYEQYF | TGTGCCAGCAGCTCAACAGGGAGCTCCTACGAGCAGTACTTC | TRBJ2-7 | NA | NA | TRBV7-6
CASSQDPLRDRVTYGYTF | TGCGCCAGCAGCCAAGATCCACTCCGGGACAGGGTTACCTATGGCTACACCTTC | TRBJ1-2 | NA | TRBD1 | TRBV4-1
CASGLDRGESNQPQHF | TGTGCTAGTGGTTTGGACAGGGGGGAGAGCAATCAGCCCCAGCATTTT | TRBJ1-5 | NA | TRBD1 | TRBV12-5
CASSLRKGGDPEQFF | TGTGCCAGCAGCTTAAGAAAGGGGGGGGATCCTGAGCAGTTCTTC | TRBJ2-1 | NA | NA | TRBV7-2
CATSRDRGNQPQHF | TGTGCCACCAGCAGAGATAGGGGCAATCAGCCCCAGCATTTT | TRBJ1-5 | few | NA | TRBV15
CASSSEGWGFIYNEQFF | TGTGCCAGCAGCTCCGAAGGGTGGGGGTTTATCTACAATGAGCAGTTCTTC | TRBJ2-1 | NA | NA | TRBV11-2
CASSRGGSEAFF | TGTGCCTCAAGTAGGGGGGGCTCTGAAGCTTTCTTT | TRBJ1-1 | NA | NA | TRBV19
CAISESGDWVGDTQYF | TGTGCCATCAGTGAGTCGGGGGACTGGGTGGGAGATACGCAGTATTTT | TRBJ2-3 | NA | NA | TRBV10-3
CASSVLAGDTQYF | TGTGCCAGCAGTGTACTAGCCGGCGATACGCAGTATTTT | TRBJ2-3 | NA | NA | TRBV25-1
CASNSGTGLREQFF | TGTGCCAGCAACTCCGGGACAGGGCTTCGGGAGCAGTTCTTC | TRBJ2-1 | NA | TRBD1 | TRBV5-6
CASSLDVYEQYF | TGTGCCAGCAGCTTAGATGTGTACGAGCAGTACTTC | TRBJ2-7 | NA | NA | TRBV11-2
CASSQLSYEQYF | TGTGCCAGCAGCCAATTGAGTTACGAGCAGTACTTC | TRBJ2-7 | NA | NA | TRBV11-3